In its sample, the clone carrying this TCR beta chain was seen a few times. Its antigen is unknown. The authors ran a second PCR of roughly 6 to 11 cycles using a sample-barcoded 5' primer and a J-beta primer mix. TCRdb recomputed calls from the 5' RACE reads with MiXCR, one row per CDR3 protein. Among fewer than 900,000 distinct CDR3 sequences listed, roughly 50% were seen once. This sample stems from a study of blood T cells in healthy people across ages. Germline values: CDR1 MDHEN, CDR2 SYDVKM. V lost 9 bases, J lost 6 bases, and 15 bases lay in between. The CDR3 is 12 residues long. Study observations and caveats: Leaving the PBMCs unsorted stopped any conclusive comparison of naive versus antigen-experienced cells.

The sequencing sample was made of blood. The TCR sequence derives from a woman in her sixties or seventies in good health. The V call is TRBV28, the J call TRBJ2-7; D may correspond to TRBD1 or TRBD2 (5 bases each). CDR3 DNA sequence: TGTGCCAGTCAATCCGGGACCAGCGAGCAGTACTTC. The encoded protein is CASQSGTSEQYF.